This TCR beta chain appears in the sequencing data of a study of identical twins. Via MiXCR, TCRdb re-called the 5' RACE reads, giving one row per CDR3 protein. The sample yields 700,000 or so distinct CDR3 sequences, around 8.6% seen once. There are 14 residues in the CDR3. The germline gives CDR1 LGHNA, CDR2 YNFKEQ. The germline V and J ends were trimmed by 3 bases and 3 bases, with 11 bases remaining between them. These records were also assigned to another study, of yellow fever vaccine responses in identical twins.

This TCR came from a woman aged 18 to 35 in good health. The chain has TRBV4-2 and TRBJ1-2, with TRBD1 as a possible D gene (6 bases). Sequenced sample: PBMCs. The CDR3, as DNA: TGTGCCAGCAGCCAGGGACACTCCGACTATGGCTACACCTTC. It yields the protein CASSQGHSDYGYTF.